The 2 T cell receptor beta chains reported below all come from one sample, sequenced in a study of CD8 T cells in Susac syndrome. The RNA input was about 0.45 to 1 ug, and it was reverse transcribed with random hexamers. MiXCR was run by TCRdb on the immunoSEQ multiplex PCR reads, yielding one entry per CDR3 protein. The table has over 100,000 distinct CDR3 sequences, roughly 95% seen once. The specimen was CD4+ T cells from PBMCs. Source of these receptors: a human donor with Susac syndrome.

The gene calls are TRBV14 and TRBJ2-7, with D possibly being TRBD1 (5 bases). The CDR3 consists of 13 residues. The V gene's germline CDR1 is SGHDN and CDR2 FVKESK. Trimming cost V 3 bases and J 3 bases, with 9 bases left between them. The CDR3 DNA reads TGTGCCAGCAGCCAGAAGGGGTTCTACGAGCAGTACTTC. Its protein is CASSQKGFYEQYF.

This rearrangement joins TRBV5-1 to TRBJ2-5; possible D gene TRBD2, 5 bases. Trimming pared 1 base from V and 2 bases from J, leaving 12 bases between. Germline V gives CDR1 SGHRS, CDR2 YFSETQ. CDR3 size: 15 residues. CDR3 protein: CASSLSVGVQETQYF. DNA for the CDR3: TGCGCCAGCAGCTTGAGCGTCGGGGTTCAAGAGACCCAGTACTTC.